This T cell receptor (beta chain) came from a study of blood T cells in healthy people across ages. There were healthy Caucasian individuals from Russia, aged roughly 6 to 100, serving as donors. Each individual donor underwent a draw of approximately 10 milliliters of peripheral blood. A few counts support this clonotype. The CDR3 covers 16 residues. CDR1 and CDR2 (germline): MGHRA, YSYEKL. The ends lost 5 bases at V and 5 bases at J; junction bases unmatched: 11. A second PCR, run for about 6 to 11 cycles, used a sample-barcoded 5' primer plus a J-beta primer mix. Each cDNA was tagged by a template-switch adaptor containing 12 random nucleotides. From the 5' RACE reads, TCRdb called clonotypes with MiXCR, one entry per CDR3 protein. Here the sample spans roughly 1,300,000 distinct CDR3 sequences, approximately 59% being singletons.

The rearrangement links TRBV4-1 to TRBJ2-1; 8 nucleotides agree with TRBD1. The sequencing input was blood. This clonotype was sampled from a man younger than 35 in good health. CDR3: CASSSYDRGGNNEQFF. In DNA form, the CDR3 reads TGCGCCAGCAGCTCGTACGACAGGGGCGGTAACAATGAGCAGTTCTTC.